This T cell receptor beta chain originates from a study of T cell responses to AZD1222 COVID-19 vaccine. Germline CDR1 is SNHLY and CDR2 is FYNNEI. CDR3 size: 12 residues. J was trimmed by 7 bases and V by 6 bases; bases with no gene match: 5. Sequenced by immunoSEQ multiplex PCR; TCRdb stores in-frame clones only, minus some. The table records about 110,000 clones, 88% of them present only once. The rearrangement links TRBV2 to TRBJ1-2; 7 nucleotides align to TRBD1. Sequenced material: peripheral blood, taken on day 0 of AZD1222 vaccination. The sequence was collected from an adult in good health. Written as DNA, the CDR3 is TGTGCCAGCAGGGCAGGGGGGGGTGGCTACACCTTC. It codes for CASRAGGGGYTF.